The source of this T cell receptor beta chain is a study of PD-L1 blockade in urothelial cancer. The germline V gene has CDR1 MDHEN and CDR2 SYDVKM. This CDR3 has 14 residues. V was pared by 4 bases and J by 3 bases, with 13 bases between. Some clones are missing from TCRdb's copy, which holds only in-frame ones; the method was immunoSEQ multiplex PCR. The data show some 80,000 clones, with around 90% seen just once and roughly 6.1% held by the top ten. The sequenced sample was PBMCs, obtained around atezolizumab (anti-PD-L1) treatment. The V call is TRBV28, the J call TRBJ2-7, with D tentatively TRBD2 (7 bases). This TCR was sampled from a woman aged 70-85 years with urothelial cancer. The DNA for the CDR3 is TGTGCCAGCAGTTACGGTAGGGGGGGCTACGAGCAGTACTTC. This sequence encodes CASSYGRGGYEQYF.